The 21 T cell receptor beta chains listed next were all sequenced from one sample in a study of T cells after yellow fever vaccination. MiXCR was run by TCRdb on the 5' RACE reads, yielding one entry per CDR3 protein. This table holds roughly 85,000 distinct CDR3 sequences, roughly 15% found once. The material sequenced was CD8+ T cells not binding an NS4B(214-222) dextramer, sorted from PBMCs, taken 21 days after the first yellow fever vaccination. These receptors were obtained from a man aged 18 to 35 who received the YFV17D yellow fever vaccine.

This clonotype has just a few counts. The chain has TRBV12-3 or TRBV12-4 and TRBJ2-6; D remains ambiguous. V was cut by 3 bases and J by 0 bases, with 6 bases left in between. CDR3 size: 15 residues. The CDR3 DNA sequence: TGTGCCAGCAGTTTGGTTGACTCTGGGGCCAACGTCCTGACTTTC. As protein: CASSLVDSGANVLTF.

There are a few counts of this clonotype. The chain has TRBV15 and TRBJ2-1, with 12 bases fitting TRBD2. The CDR3 sequence is 17 residues long. Trimming removed 4 bases from V and 8 bases from J; junction bases left unmatched: 12. Looked up from germline, CDR1 is LNHNV and CDR2 is YYDKDF (reference sequence). Here the CDR3 reads CATSTTKLAGGRDEQFF. CDR3 in DNA: TGTGCCACCAGCACAACGAAACTAGCGGGGGGTCGCGATGAGCAGTTCTTC. The variable domain in full, completed from reference TRBV15 and TRBJ2-1, reads DAMVIQNPRYQVTQFGKPVTLSCSQTLNHNVMYWYQQKSSQAPKLLFHYYDKDFNNEADTPDNFQSRRPNTSFCFLDIRSPGLGDTAMYLCATSTTKLAGGRDEQFFGPGTRLTVL.

The V gene is TRBV7-2, the J gene TRBJ2-7; tentative D call: TRBD2 (6 bases). Germline assignment: CDR1 SGHTA and CDR2 FQGNSA. V lost 1 base and J lost 4, with 8 bases in between. The CDR3 is made up of 13 amino acids. This CDR3 is CASSLGDFYEQYF. The CDR3 DNA sequence: TGTGCCAGCAGCTTAGGGGACTTTTACGAGCAGTACTTC.

The chain uses TRBV29-1 and TRBJ2-3; D gene ambiguous. The length of the CDR3 is 13 residues. Between the trimmed V and J ends, which lost 5 bases and 3 bases, there was a span of 12 bases. Looked up from germline, CDR1 is SQVTM and CDR2 is ANQGSEA. The CDR3 bases are TGCAGCGTTTACCGGGCTGGAACAGATACGCAGTATTTT. It codes for CSVYRAGTDTQYF.

This clonotype was counted only a few times. The chain employs TRBV27 and TRBJ1-2, with D unclear. Trimming removed 5 bases at V and 4 bases at J, with 20 bases between. Germline V gives CDR1 MNHEY, CDR2 SMNVEV (reference sequence). The CDR3 is 16 amino acids. This CDR3 reads CASSSGAGDPFYGYTF. CDR3 DNA: TGTGCCAGCAGTAGCGGCGCCGGTGACCCTTTCTATGGCTACACCTTC.

The sample holds a few counts of this clonotype. V is TRBV12-3 or TRBV12-4 and J is TRBJ2-2, with 10 positions matching TRBD2. CDR3 size: 14 residues. V dropped 5 bases and J dropped 6; count of bases not matched to a gene: 3. CDR3 loop: CASSEGTSAGELFF. DNA of the CDR3: TGTGCCAGCAGTGAAGGGACTAGCGCCGGGGAGCTGTTTTTT.

The chain has TRBV20-1 and TRBJ1-1; D not resolved. This CDR3 has 13 amino acids. V lost 0 bases and J 1 base, leaving 6 bases between the germline ends. Germline V gene data show CDR1 as DFQATT and CDR2 as SNEGSKA (reference sequence). CDR3 amino acids: CSARDGWNTEAFF. The CDR3 bases are TGCAGTGCTAGAGATGGGTGGAACACTGAAGCTTTCTTT.

This sequence joins TRBV7-2 and TRBJ2-5; D gene uncertain. The CDR3 loop spans 14 amino acids. Germline V lookup: CDR1 SGHTA, CDR2 FQGNSA. V lost 5 bases, J lost 7 bases, and 17 bases lay in between. This CDR3 reads CASSPLGRVRTQYF. The CDR3 DNA reads TGTGCCAGCAGCCCCCTTGGTAGGGTGAGGACCCAGTACTTC.

The chain is built from TRBV3-1 and TRBJ2-7; D gene ambiguous. CDR1 and CDR2 from the germline V gene are LGHDT and YNNKEL (reference sequence). The CDR3 has 13 residues. Trimming shortened V by 4 bases and J by 7 bases, and 14 bases separated the two germline ends. CDR3 in amino acids: CASSPSPFGEQYV. CDR3 coding DNA: TGTGCCAGCAGCCCAAGTCCCTTTGGTGAGCAGTACGTC.

This clonotype showed up many times. This chain connects TRBV7-9 to TRBJ2-7; 9 nucleotides align to TRBD2. The V and J ends lost 8 bases and 4 bases, in that order; junction bases with no gene match: 15. CDR3 length equals 16 residues. Germline V gene lookup returns CDR1 SEHNR and CDR2 FQNEAQ (reference sequence). The DNA for the CDR3 is TGTGCCAGCGGCGGATCTGGGACTCTAGCGGGGTACGAGCAGTACGTC. Its protein is CASGGSGTLAGYEQYV.

This clonotype was found a few times. The chain employs TRBV6-5 and TRBJ2-2, with D possibly TRBD2 on 6 matching bases. The V and J ends lost 2 bases and 6 bases respectively, with 22 bases between them. Germline V gene lookup returns CDR1 MNHEY and CDR2 SVGAGI. The CDR3 is 18 amino acids. DNA for the CDR3: TGTGCCAGCAGTTACCGGGACTCAGGCTATGATTTGCCCGGGGAGCTGTTTTTT. Protein product: CASSYRDSGYDLPGELFF.

The chain has TRBV29-1 and TRBJ2-1, with 10 bases aligning to TRBD2. The CDR3 covers 15 residues. V lost 4 bases to trimming and J lost 5 bases; unmatched junction nucleotides: 8. The germline CDR1 and CDR2 sequences are SQVTM and ANQGSEA. The CDR3 DNA sequence: TGCAGCGTTGTCGAAGCGGGGGGGCTGGACAATGAGCAGTTCTTC. Its protein is CSVVEAGGLDNEQFF.

Only a few counts were recorded for this clonotype. This chain connects TRBV5-1 to TRBJ2-7; 9 bases agree with TRBD1. With 1 base clipped from V and 1 base from J, the junction kept 9 bases outside the gene matches. The CDR3 is made up of 17 amino acids. Germline values: CDR1 SGHRS, CDR2 YFSETQ. The CDR3 protein is CASSLSRTGEGSYEQYF. CDR3 in DNA: TGCGCCAGCAGCTTGTCGCGGACAGGGGAAGGGTCCTACGAGCAGTACTTC.

J is TRBJ1-6 and V is TRBV20-1; the D is unclear. The CDR3 loop spans 11 amino acids. Deletions cut 7 bases from V and 10 bases from J, with 11 bases between. CDR1 is DFQATT and CDR2 is SNEGSKA in the germline V gene (reference sequence). CDR3 nucleotides: TGCAGTGGGGGATGGGAGTCACCCCTCCACTTT. The encoded protein is CSGGWESPLHF.

The gene calls are TRBV12-3 or TRBV12-4 and TRBJ2-3; tentative D call: TRBD1 (5 bases). The CDR3 length is 16 residues. Trimming removed 5 bases from V and 0 bases from J, with 15 bases in between. The CDR3 region is CASSTLDISSTDTQYF. The CDR3 DNA follows: TGTGCCAGCAGTACTCTGGACATCTCTAGCACAGATACGCAGTATTTT.

This clonotype has only a few counts. CDR3 nucleotide sequence: TGCAGTGCTAGCGGGGGGGCGTTCTACGAGCAGTACGTC. Encoded protein: CSASGGAFYEQYV. V usage is TRBV20-1 and J usage is TRBJ2-7; 8 bases align to TRBD2. The length of the CDR3 is 13 residues. Germline loops: CDR1 DFQATT, CDR2 SNEGSKA (reference sequence). V trimming: 3 bases; J trimming: 3 bases; junction bases outside the gene matches: 4.

The chain recombines TRBV11-2 with TRBJ2-3; 13 bases match TRBD2. The CDR3 extends over 20 amino acids. From germline, CDR1 is SGHAT and CDR2 FQNNGV. The ends lost 1 base at V and 0 bases at J; junction bases unmatched: 10. For the CDR3, the DNA is TGTGCCAGCAGCTTAGTCCCTATGGGACTAGCGGGGCCTAGCACAGATACGCAGTATTTT. It yields the protein CASSLVPMGLAGPSTDTQYF.

This chain connects TRBV19 to TRBJ2-1; D possibly corresponds to TRBD2 (6 bases). Trimming removed 6 bases from V and 3 bases from J, with 9 bases in between. Germline V gene sequence: CDR1 LNHDA, CDR2 SQIVND (reference sequence). CDR3 length equals 13 residues. The CDR3 DNA sequence: TGTGCCAGTAGGCCGCGGGGCTACAATGAGCAGTTCTTC. Translating gives CASRPRGYNEQFF.

This clonotype was observed a handful of times. The chain couples TRBV2 to TRBJ2-3; 11 nucleotides match TRBD2. CDR3 length: 15 residues. Per the germline V gene, CDR1 is SNHLY and CDR2 is FYNNEI. Losses at the gene ends were 6 bases for V and 2 bases for J; bases not matched to a gene: 4. The CDR3 nucleotides are TGTGCCAGCAGAGGGACTAGCGGATACACAGATACGCAGTATTTT. It yields the protein CASRGTSGYTDTQYF.

Only a few counts were recorded for this clonotype. V gene TRBV11-2 combines with J gene TRBJ2-3, with D maybe TRBD1 (6 bases). Germline V lookup: CDR1 SGHAT, CDR2 FQNNGV. The CDR3 spans 16 residues. Trimming took 5 bases from V and 2 from J, leaving 17 bases between them. CDR3 DNA: TGTGCCAGCAGCCCCCCCGGACAGCTATTCACAGATACGCAGTATTTT. This gives the protein CASSPPGQLFTDTQYF.

This clonotype occurred a few times. The chain has TRBV18 and TRBJ2-1; TRBD2 is a possible D gene (6 bases). V was pared by 10 bases and J by 2 bases, with 18 bases between. Germline V lookup: CDR1 KGHSH, CDR2 LQKENI. The CDR3 consists of 15 residues. The CDR3 nucleotides are TGTGCCACAACAGTTAGGGGAGGCACCTACAATGAGCAGTTCTTC. This encodes CATTVRGGTYNEQFF.